The 29 T cell receptor beta chains in this list originate from one sample, sequenced in a study of cytomegalovirus exposure and HLA in healthy donors. Primers for the PCR totalled 60 Vbeta and 13 Jbeta. The assay was immunoSEQ multiplex PCR, and TCRdb's table has in-frame clones only and misses some. The sample consists of some 130,000 clones, about 8.9% of them appearing once. The sequencing sample was made of PBMCs. The source is a man in his forties or fifties in good health and CMV-seronegative.

Only a few counts were recorded for this clone. The chain carries TRBV5-4 and TRBJ1-5, with D possibly being TRBD1 (6 bases). The CDR3 totals 15 residues. Germline V lookup: CDR1 SGHNT, CDR2 YYREEE (reference sequence). V shed 3 bases and J shed 6 bases, with 16 bases lying between them. The CDR3 protein is CASSYLTGTGQPQHF. For the CDR3, the DNA is TGTGCCAGCAGCTACCTTACAGGGACGGGTCAGCCCCAGCATTTT.

In DNA form, the CDR3 reads TGTGCCAGCAGTGAAGGGGCCGGGGGTAATTCACCCCTCCACTTT. It translates to CASSEGAGGNSPLHF. The chain employs TRBV6-4 and TRBJ1-6, with a weak D call TRBD1 (5 bases). This CDR3 is built from 15 residues. The germline V and J ends were trimmed by 3 bases and 6 bases, with 12 bases remaining between them. The V gene's germline CDR1 is MRHNA and CDR2 SNTAGT.

The rearrangement uses TRBV9 and TRBJ2-2, with D possibly being TRBD2 (7 bases). The germline gives CDR1 SGDLS, CDR2 YYNGEE. V was pared by 2 bases and J by 6 bases, with 14 bases between. This CDR3 is built from 15 residues. CDR3 in DNA: TGTGCCAGCAGCGTCCAAGGGGGGGCGGCCGGGGAGCTGTTTTTT. Its translation: CASSVQGGAAGELFF.

This clone was seen a few times. The rearrangement joins TRBV9 to TRBJ2-3; TRBD1 aligns across 8 bases. This CDR3 contains 16 residues. Germline assignment: CDR1 SGDLS and CDR2 YYNGEE. J lost 0 bases, V lost 0 bases, and 3 bases had no gene match. The CDR3 protein is CASSVGWTGSTDTQYF. CDR3 DNA: TGTGCCAGCAGCGTAGGGTGGACAGGGAGCACAGATACGCAGTATTTT.

The gene calls are TRBV2 and TRBJ2-5; 8 bases align to TRBD2. With V trimmed by 2 bases and J by 3 bases, 11 bases remained unmatched. Germline loops: CDR1 SNHLY, CDR2 FYNNEI. The CDR3 sequence is 17 residues long. CDR3 sequence: CASSEPLPRGGEETQYF. In DNA, the CDR3 is TGTGCCAGCAGTGAACCACTCCCCCGGGGGGGCGAAGAGACCCAGTACTTC.

The rearrangement links TRBV18 to TRBJ2-3; D uncertain. CDR3 length: 15 residues. Germline-derived CDR1 and CDR2 are KGHSH and LQKENI. Trimming cost V 0 bases and J 4 bases, with 11 bases left between them. The DNA of the CDR3 is TGTGCCAGCTCACCACCTTCCTCCTCTCCAGATACGCAGTATTTT. Its protein product is CASSPPSSSPDTQYF.

This clone has more than one count but fewer than ten. This chain connects TRBV18 to TRBJ1-4, with D possibly matching TRBD1 (5 bases). The CDR3 contains 13 residues. V dropped 1 base and J dropped 7 bases, with 7 bases sitting between them. Germline CDR1 and CDR2: KGHSH and LQKENI. Here the CDR3 reads CASSPLGAEKLFF. The CDR3, as DNA: TGTGCCAGCTCACCACTTGGGGCTGAAAAACTGTTTTTT.

This clone came up a few times. The rearrangement joins TRBV2 to TRBJ1-1; the D gene is possibly TRBD1 (6 bases). In germline, CDR1 is SNHLY, CDR2 FYNNEI. The CDR3 covers 14 residues. Trimming pared 7 bases from V and 1 base from J, leaving 13 bases between. Here the CDR3 reads CASTPNRANTEAFF. The CDR3 coding sequence is TGTGCCAGCACCCCTAACAGGGCGAACACTGAAGCTTTCTTT.

The chain carries TRBV4-2 and TRBJ2-5; 13 bases match TRBD2. V shed 1 base, J shed 7 bases, and the junction held 15 bases outside the gene matches. CDR1 is LGHNA and CDR2 is YNFKEQ in the germline V gene. This CDR3 contains 19 residues. The CDR3 is CASSQVGGLAGETRGTQYF. DNA of the CDR3: TGTGCCAGCAGCCAAGTAGGAGGACTAGCGGGAGAAACACGGGGGACCCAGTACTTC.

The rearrangement joins TRBV11-2 to TRBJ2-5, with unresolved D. Germline V gene sequence: CDR1 SGHAT, CDR2 FQNNGV. V was clipped by 3 bases and J by 0 bases, with 8 bases between them. This CDR3 has 14 residues. The CDR3 loop reads CASSFPPHQETQYF. DNA for the CDR3: TGTGCCAGCAGCTTCCCTCCCCACCAAGAGACCCAGTACTTC.

This clone was seen more than once but under ten times. V usage is TRBV19 and J usage is TRBJ2-1, with TRBD2 as a possible D gene (5 bases). Germline V gene data show CDR1 as LNHDA and CDR2 as SQIVND (reference sequence). The germline V and J ends were trimmed by 5 bases and 0 bases, with 11 bases remaining between them. This CDR3 has 15 residues. CDR3 region: CASSLDWDSYNEQFF. The CDR3 DNA reads as TGTGCCAGTAGTCTGGACTGGGACTCCTACAATGAGCAGTTCTTC.

This clone was seen more than once but under ten times. This chain joins TRBV2 and TRBJ2-3, with 7 positions matching TRBD1. The V gene end was trimmed by 7 bases and the J gene end by 4 bases; junction bases not matched to a gene: 5. There are 13 residues in the CDR3. Germline V gives CDR1 SNHLY, CDR2 FYNNEI. DNA for the CDR3: TGTGCCAGCAAACGACAGGGTGCAGATACGCAGTATTTT. Protein sequence: CASKRQGADTQYF.

There are a few counts of this clone. The V gene is TRBV4-2, the J gene TRBJ1-2; no definite D call. V lost 0 bases and J lost 4, with 9 bases in between. Per the germline V gene, CDR1 is LGHNA and CDR2 is YNFKEQ. The CDR3 is made up of 14 amino acids. As DNA, the CDR3 is TGTGCCAGCAGCCAAGATTTGAGCCGCTATGGCTACACCTTC. Amino acid sequence: CASSQDLSRYGYTF.

This clone has only a few counts. The V gene is TRBV21-1, the J gene TRBJ1-5; the D call in the table, TRBD1, was not verified against the DNA. TRBV21-1 is given as a pseudogene. The length of the CDR3 is 14 residues. DNA of the CDR3: TGTGCCAGCAGCAAAACAGGGGAAAGGGGGCCCCAGCATTTT. It yields the protein CASSKTGERGPQHF.

The V gene is TRBV6-1, the J gene TRBJ2-1; D is perhaps TRBD1 (6 bases). CDR1 MNHNS and CDR2 SASEGT come from the germline V gene. The CDR3 extends over 10 amino acids. V was trimmed by 3 bases and J by 13 bases, leaving 7 bases between them. CDR3 residues: CASSDRGQFF. The CDR3 DNA is TGTGCCAGCAGTGACAGGGGCCAGTTCTTC.

V gene TRBV7-9 combines with J gene TRBJ2-3; TRBD2 matches 10 bases. Per the germline V gene, CDR1 is SEHNR and CDR2 is FQNEAQ (reference sequence). V was clipped by 5 bases and J by 0 bases; unmatched bases: 2. The CDR3 consists of 15 residues. CDR3: CASSISGGSTDTQYF. CDR3 sequence (DNA): TGTGCCAGCAGCATTAGCGGGGGGAGCACAGATACGCAGTATTTT. The whole variable domain, filled in from reference TRBV7-9 and TRBJ2-3, reads DTGVSQNPRHKITKRGQNVTFRCDPISEHNRLYWYRQTLGQGPEFLTYFQNEAQLEKSRLLSDRFSAERPKGSFSTLEIQRTEQGDSAMYLCASSISGGSTDTQYFGPGTRLTVL.

The chain combines TRBV10-1 with TRBJ2-5, with 8 nucleotides matching TRBD2. This CDR3 spans 13 amino acids. CDR1 is WNHNN, CDR2 SYGVQD, per germline (reference sequence). V shed 4 bases and J 4 bases; nucleotides not matched to a gene: 2. The CDR3 spells CASSAAGGETQYF. The CDR3 DNA is TGCGCCAGCAGTGCGGCGGGAGGAGAGACCCAGTACTTC.

There are a few counts of this clone. This chain connects TRBV19 to TRBJ1-1, with D possibly being TRBD1 (6 bases). This CDR3 is built from 14 residues. CDR1 is LNHDA, CDR2 SQIVND, per germline (reference sequence). V lost 6 bases and J lost 1, with 12 bases in between. This CDR3 is CASRHREGNTEAFF. The CDR3 coding sequence is TGTGCCAGTAGGCACAGGGAGGGGAACACTGAAGCTTTCTTT.

The rearrangement joins TRBV19 to TRBJ1-1; D not certain. Germline V gene data show CDR1 as LNHDA and CDR2 as SQIVND (reference sequence). Trimming removed 4 bases from V and 0 bases from J, with 12 bases in between. The CDR3 loop spans 15 amino acids. The CDR3 DNA is TGTGCCAGTAGTACCCGGGTCCTGATGAACACTGAAGCTTTCTTT. It yields the protein CASSTRVLMNTEAFF. The full variable domain, its missing parts supplied by reference TRBV19 and TRBJ1-1, is DGGITQSPKYLFRKEGQNVTLSCEQNLNHDAMYWYRQDPGQGLRLIYYSQIVNDFQKGDIAEGYSVSREKKESFPLTVTSAQKNPTAFYLCASSTRVLMNTEAFFGQGTRLTVV.

The V and J genes are TRBV6-5 and TRBJ2-7, with 9 positions matching TRBD1. The J segment lost 5 bases and the V segment lost 5 bases, leaving 7 bases of the junction unmatched. Per germline, CDR1 MNHEY and CDR2 SVGAGI. The CDR3 runs to 14 residues. CDR3 bases: TGTGCCAGCAGTCTCCGACAGGGGGTCGACGAGCAGTACTTC. This codes for CASSLRQGVDEQYF.

This clone turned up a few times. CDR3 sequence: CASSPQISGANVLTF. Written as DNA, the CDR3 is TGCGCCAGCAGCCCTCAGATTTCTGGGGCCAACGTCCTGACTTTC. This chain connects TRBV5-1 to TRBJ2-6, with unresolved D. Germline CDR1 and CDR2: SGHRS and YFSETQ. The CDR3 is 15 amino acids. V was pared by 4 bases and J by 1 base, with 9 bases between.

This chain links TRBV4-2 with TRBJ2-1; D is possibly TRBD2 (6 bases). The germline V and J ends were trimmed by 0 bases and 3 bases, with 12 bases remaining between them. This CDR3 has 16 amino acids. The germline gives CDR1 LGHNA, CDR2 YNFKEQ. The CDR3 bases are TGTGCCAGCAGCCAAGATTATGGGCGGGACTACAATGAGCAGTTCTTC. Translated, it gives CASSQDYGRDYNEQFF.

V and J are TRBV5-1 and TRBJ2-5; TRBD1 might be the D (7 bases). The CDR3 contains 12 residues. Germline CDR1 SGHRS, CDR2 YFSETQ. Trimming took off 4 bases at V and 4 bases at J, with 8 bases between the two ends. The CDR3 region is CASSQGGETQYF. Written as DNA, the CDR3 is TGCGCCAGCAGCCAGGGGGGAGAGACCCAGTACTTC.

This clone appeared a few times. The same CDR3 arises from other DNA sequences in this sample as well. The V call is TRBV9, the J call TRBJ2-1; D ambiguous. V lost 1 base and J 0 bases, leaving 8 bases between the germline ends. CDR3 length: 15 amino acids. Germline V gene lookup returns CDR1 SGDLS and CDR2 YYNGEE. In DNA form, the CDR3 reads TGTGCCAGCAGCGTAACAGAGAGCTCCTACAATGAGCAGTTCTTC. It translates to CASSVTESSYNEQFF.

V and J are TRBV28 and TRBJ2-1; 7 bases are a match to TRBD1. The CDR3 is 15 residues long. The germline V gene encodes CDR1 MDHEN and CDR2 SYDVKM. J was trimmed by 5 bases and V by 6 bases; bases with no gene match: 10. DNA for the CDR3: TGTGCCAGCAGCGAGACCGGGACAGACCACAATGAGCAGTTCTTC. The encoded protein is CASSETGTDHNEQFF.

This clone has more than one count but fewer than ten. This chain connects TRBV6-6 to TRBJ1-1, with 12 nucleotides matching TRBD1. V was clipped by 6 bases and J by 1 base; unmatched bases: 0. From germline, CDR1 is MNHNY and CDR2 SVGAGI (reference sequence). The CDR3 extends over 14 amino acids. The CDR3 nucleotides read TGTGCCAGCAGGGGACAGGGGGCGAACACTGAAGCTTTCTTT. Translated, it gives CASRGQGANTEAFF.

The rearrangement joins TRBV28 to TRBJ2-6; no reliable D call. Looked up from germline, CDR1 is MDHEN and CDR2 is SYDVKM. The CDR3 totals 16 residues. Between the trimmed V and J ends, which lost 6 bases and 0 bases, there was a span of 12 bases. In nucleotides, the CDR3 is TGTGCCAGCAGAACTGACTTCTCCTCTGGGGCCAACGTCCTGACTTTC. This translates into CASRTDFSSGANVLTF.

A few counts support this clone. The chain combines TRBV5-6 with TRBJ1-2; D might be TRBD1 (5 bases). This CDR3 has 17 amino acids. Germline V lookup: CDR1 SGHDT, CDR2 YYEEEE. V lost 0 bases and J 8 bases, leaving 23 bases between the germline ends. As DNA, the CDR3 is TGTGCCAGCAGCTTGGGGGGGGGAAGTTACGGCCTGGGAGGCTACACCTTC. Translating it yields CASSLGGGSYGLGGYTF.

This clone was recorded a few times. In DNA form, the CDR3 reads TGTGCCATCAGTGAGGGGATCCCGGGACAGGAGAACACTGAAGCTTTCTTT. This encodes CAISEGIPGQENTEAFF. This rearrangement joins TRBV10-3 to TRBJ1-1; 8 positions match TRBD1. Germline-derived CDR1 and CDR2 are ENHRY and SYGVKD. This CDR3 spans 17 amino acids. V dropped 2 bases and J dropped 1; count of bases not matched to a gene: 9.